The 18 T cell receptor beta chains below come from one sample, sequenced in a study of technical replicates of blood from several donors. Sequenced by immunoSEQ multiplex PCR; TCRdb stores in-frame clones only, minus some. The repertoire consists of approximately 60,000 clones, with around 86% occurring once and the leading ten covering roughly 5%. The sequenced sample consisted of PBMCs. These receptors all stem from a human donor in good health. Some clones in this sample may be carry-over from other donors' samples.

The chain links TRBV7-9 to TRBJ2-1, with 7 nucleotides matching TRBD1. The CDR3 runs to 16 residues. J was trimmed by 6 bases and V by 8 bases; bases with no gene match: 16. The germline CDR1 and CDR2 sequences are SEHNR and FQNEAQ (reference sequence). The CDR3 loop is CASRKEARGRFNEQFF. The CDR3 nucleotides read TGTGCCAGCCGGAAGGAAGCGAGGGGGCGGTTCAATGAGCAGTTCTTC.

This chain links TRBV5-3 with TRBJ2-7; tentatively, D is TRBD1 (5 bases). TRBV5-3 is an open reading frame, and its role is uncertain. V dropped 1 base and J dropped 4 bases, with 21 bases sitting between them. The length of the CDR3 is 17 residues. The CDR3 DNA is TGTGCCAGAAGCTTGAAGCGTTTTGAGGCAGGGAAGTACGAGCAGTACTTC. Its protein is CARSLKRFEAGKYEQYF.

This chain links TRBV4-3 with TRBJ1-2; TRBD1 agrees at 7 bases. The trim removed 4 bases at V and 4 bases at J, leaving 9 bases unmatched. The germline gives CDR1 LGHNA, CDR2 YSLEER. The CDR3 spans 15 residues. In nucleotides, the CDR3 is TGCGCCAGCAGCCCCGGGGCAGGGGGTATCTATGGCTACACCTTC. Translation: CASSPGAGGIYGYTF.

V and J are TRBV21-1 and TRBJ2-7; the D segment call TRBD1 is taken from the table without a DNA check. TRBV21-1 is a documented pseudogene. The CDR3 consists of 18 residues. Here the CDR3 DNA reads TGTGCCAGCAGCAAAATGGCCAATCCCCCGACATTTCCCTACGAGCAGTACTTC. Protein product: CASSKMANPPTFPYEQYF.

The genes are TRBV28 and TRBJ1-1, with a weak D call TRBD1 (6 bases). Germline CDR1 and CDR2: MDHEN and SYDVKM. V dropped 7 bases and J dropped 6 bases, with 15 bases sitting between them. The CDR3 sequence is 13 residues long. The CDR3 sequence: CASTPQGRAEAFF. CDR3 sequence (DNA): TGTGCCAGCACCCCCCAGGGGAGAGCTGAAGCTTTCTTT.

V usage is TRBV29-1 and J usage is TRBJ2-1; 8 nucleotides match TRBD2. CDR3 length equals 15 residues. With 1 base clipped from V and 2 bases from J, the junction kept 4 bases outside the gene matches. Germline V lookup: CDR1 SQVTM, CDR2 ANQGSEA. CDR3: CSVEVNGRAYNEQFF. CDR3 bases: TGCAGCGTTGAAGTTAACGGGAGGGCCTACAATGAGCAGTTCTTC.

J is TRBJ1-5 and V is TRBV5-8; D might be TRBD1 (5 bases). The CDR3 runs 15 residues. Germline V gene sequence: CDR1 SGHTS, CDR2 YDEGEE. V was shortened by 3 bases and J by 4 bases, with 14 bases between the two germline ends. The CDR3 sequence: CASSSSDSFNQPQHF. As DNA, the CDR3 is TGTGCCAGCAGCTCTTCTGACAGCTTTAATCAGCCCCAGCATTTT.

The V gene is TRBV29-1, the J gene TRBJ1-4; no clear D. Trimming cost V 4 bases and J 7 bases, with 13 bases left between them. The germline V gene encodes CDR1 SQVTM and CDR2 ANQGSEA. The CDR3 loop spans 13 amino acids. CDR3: CSVAAGYGEKLFF. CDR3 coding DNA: TGCAGCGTTGCCGCGGGGTATGGTGAAAAACTGTTTTTT.

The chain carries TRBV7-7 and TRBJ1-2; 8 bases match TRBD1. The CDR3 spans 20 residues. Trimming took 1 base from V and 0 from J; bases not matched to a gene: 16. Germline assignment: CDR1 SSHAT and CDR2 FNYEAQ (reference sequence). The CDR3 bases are TGTGCCAGCAGCTTAGAGATAGGACAGGGAAGGGGTATATCTAACTATGGCTACACCTTC. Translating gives CASSLEIGQGRGISNYGYTF.

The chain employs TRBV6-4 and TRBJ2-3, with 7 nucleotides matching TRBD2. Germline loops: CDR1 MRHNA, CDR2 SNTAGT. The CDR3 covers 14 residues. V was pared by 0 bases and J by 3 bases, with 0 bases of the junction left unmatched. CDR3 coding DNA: TGTGCCAGCAGTGACTCGGGGGGGACAGATACGCAGTATTTT. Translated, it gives CASSDSGGTDTQYF.

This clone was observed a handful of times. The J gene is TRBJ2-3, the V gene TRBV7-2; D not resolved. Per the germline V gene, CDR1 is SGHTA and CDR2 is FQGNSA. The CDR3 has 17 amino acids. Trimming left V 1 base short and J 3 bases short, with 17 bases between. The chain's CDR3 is CASSLVGPNSLTDTQYF. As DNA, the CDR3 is TGTGCCAGCAGCTTAGTAGGTCCTAATAGCCTTACAGATACGCAGTATTTT.

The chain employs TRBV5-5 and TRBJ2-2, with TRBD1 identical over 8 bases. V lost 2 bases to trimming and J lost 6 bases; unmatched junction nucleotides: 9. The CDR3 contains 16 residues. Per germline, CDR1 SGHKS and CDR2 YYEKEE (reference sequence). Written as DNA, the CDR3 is TGTGCCAGCAGCTTTAGGACAGGGAGGTCCCCCGGGGAGCTGTTTTTT. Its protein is CASSFRTGRSPGELFF.

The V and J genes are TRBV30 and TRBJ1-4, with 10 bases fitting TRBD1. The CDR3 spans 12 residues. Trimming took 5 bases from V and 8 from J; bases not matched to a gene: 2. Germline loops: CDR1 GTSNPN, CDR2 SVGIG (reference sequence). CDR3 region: CAWGQGEEKLFF. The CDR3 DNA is TGTGCCTGGGGACAGGGGGAGGAAAAACTGTTTTTT.

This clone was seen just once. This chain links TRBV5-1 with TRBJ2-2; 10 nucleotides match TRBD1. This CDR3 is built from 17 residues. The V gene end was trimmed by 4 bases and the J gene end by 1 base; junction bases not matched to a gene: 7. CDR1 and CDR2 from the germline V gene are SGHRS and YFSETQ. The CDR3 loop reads CASSPRQGAGNTGELFF. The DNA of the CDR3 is TGCGCCAGCAGCCCAAGACAGGGGGCGGGGAACACCGGGGAGCTGTTTTTT.

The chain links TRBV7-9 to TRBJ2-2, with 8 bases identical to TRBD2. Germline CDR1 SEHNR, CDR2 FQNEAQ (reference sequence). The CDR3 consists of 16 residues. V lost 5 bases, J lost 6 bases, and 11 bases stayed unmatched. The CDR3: CASSPGLGGGPGELFF. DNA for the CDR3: TGTGCCAGCAGCCCGGGACTAGGGGGAGGCCCCGGGGAGCTGTTTTTT.

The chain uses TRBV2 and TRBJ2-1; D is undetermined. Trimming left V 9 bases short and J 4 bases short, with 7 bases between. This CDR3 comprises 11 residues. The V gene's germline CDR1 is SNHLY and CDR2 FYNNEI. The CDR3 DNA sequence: TGTGCCAGTACCGGTTACAATGAGCAGTTCTTC. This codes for CASTGYNEQFF.

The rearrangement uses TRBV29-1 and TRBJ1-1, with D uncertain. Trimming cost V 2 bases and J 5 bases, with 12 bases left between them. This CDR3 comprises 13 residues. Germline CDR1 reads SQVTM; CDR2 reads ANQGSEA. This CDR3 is CSVESGGRTEAFF. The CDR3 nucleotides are TGCAGCGTTGAATCGGGAGGAAGGACTGAAGCTTTCTTT.

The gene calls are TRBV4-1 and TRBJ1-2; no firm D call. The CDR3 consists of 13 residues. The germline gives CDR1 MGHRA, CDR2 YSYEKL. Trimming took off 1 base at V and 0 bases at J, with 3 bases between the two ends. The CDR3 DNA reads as TGCGCCAGCAGCCAAGCGGCTAACTATGGCTACACCTTC. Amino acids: CASSQAANYGYTF.